Below are 19 T cell receptor beta chains sequenced from a single sample in a study of beta chain features in type 1 diabetes. Reverse transcription of all isolated RNA meant that expressed TCRB transcripts were sequenced. Repertoires were generated with immunoSEQ multiplex PCR, while TCRdb's copy carries only in-frame clones and drops some. The sample has hundreds of thousands of clones; less than 15% are singletons. Sequenced sample: central memory CD4+ T cells from blood. The receptors were sampled from a young man in good health.

This clone has a handful of counts. This chain links TRBV7-2 with TRBJ1-1; the D is unclear. Germline lookup yields CDR1 SGHTA and CDR2 FQGNSA. V was pared by 5 bases and J by 1 base, with 11 bases between. CDR3 size: 14 residues. The CDR3 region is CASSPRTGNTEAFF. The CDR3 DNA reads as TGTGCCAGCAGCCCAAGGACGGGGAACACTGAAGCTTTCTTT.

The rearrangement links TRBV27 to TRBJ1-1; no clear D gene. The germline V and J ends were trimmed by 0 bases and 3 bases, with 5 bases remaining between them. CDR3 length: 13 residues. The germline gives CDR1 MNHEY, CDR2 SMNVEV (reference sequence). Here the CDR3 reads CASSLSWDTEAFF. In DNA form, the CDR3 reads TGTGCCAGCAGTTTATCCTGGGACACTGAAGCTTTCTTT.

This clone was seen repeatedly, ten times or more. The V and J genes are TRBV9 and TRBJ1-3, with D unclear. Germline V gene data show CDR1 as SGDLS and CDR2 as YYNGEE. Deletions cut 3 bases from V and 0 bases from J, with 13 bases between. The CDR3 is made up of 16 amino acids. The CDR3 sequence: CASSAPGSSSGNTIYF. As DNA, the CDR3 is TGTGCCAGCAGCGCCCCGGGATCGAGCTCTGGAAACACCATATATTTT.

This clone was seen a handful of times. The V gene is TRBV23-1, the J gene TRBJ2-7, with a weak D call TRBD1 (6 bases). TRBV23-1 is an open reading frame whose function is uncertain. V lost 4 bases and J lost 1, with 29 bases in between. This CDR3 region has 20 residues. This CDR3 is CASSPIPAPKRSGHSYEQYV. CDR3 in DNA: TGCGCCAGCAGTCCTATCCCCGCGCCCAAACGGTCGGGACATTCCTACGAGCAGTACGTC.

This clone showed up just a few times. The chain is built from TRBV5-5 and TRBJ1-5; maybe TRBD1 (5 bases). The CDR3 is 16 residues long. Germline CDR1 is SGHKS and CDR2 is YYEKEE (reference sequence). V lost 0 bases to trimming and J lost 0 bases, with 10 bases between them. CDR3 nucleotide sequence: TGTGCCAGCAGCTTGGGGGGTGGGACTAGCAATCAGCCCCAGCATTTT. It encodes CASSLGGGTSNQPQHF.

This clone was seen ten or more times. The chain joins TRBV4-2 to TRBJ2-6; D is perhaps TRBD1 or TRBD2 (5 bases each). Trimming took off 6 bases at V and 0 bases at J, with 12 bases between the two ends. The CDR3 spans 16 residues. The germline gives CDR1 LGHNA, CDR2 YNFKEQ. The CDR3 sequence is CASRGDTVSGANVLTF. As DNA, the CDR3 is TGTGCCAGCAGGGGGGATACGGTCTCTGGGGCCAACGTCCTGACTTTC.

A few counts support this clone. This rearrangement joins TRBV2 to TRBJ1-2, with D unclear. Trimming removed 4 bases from V and 1 base from J, with 10 bases in between. The germline V gene has CDR1 SNHLY and CDR2 FYNNEI. This CDR3 is built from 14 residues. The CDR3 sequence is CASSVDQSNYGYTF. The CDR3 DNA follows: TGTGCCAGCAGTGTTGACCAGAGTAACTATGGCTACACCTTC. Drawing the rest from reference TRBV2 and TRBJ1-2, the complete variable domain is EPEVTQTPSHQVTQMGQEVILRCVPISNHLYFYWYRQILGQKVEFLVSFYNNEISEKSEIFDDQFSVERPDGSNFTLKIRSTKLEDSAMYFCASSVDQSNYGYTFGSGTRLTVV.

The V gene is TRBV5-1, the J gene TRBJ2-3; tentative D call: TRBD2 (5 bases). This CDR3 has 16 amino acids. CDR1 and CDR2 from the germline V gene are SGHRS and YFSETQ. The V end lost 0 bases, the J end lost 2 bases, and 13 bases lay between the germline ends. The CDR3 sequence: CASSLVGGLDTDTQYF. CDR3 DNA: TGCGCCAGCAGCTTGGTGGGCGGGCTAGACACAGATACGCAGTATTTT.

The DNA for the CDR3 is TGTGCCAGCAGCCGCCGGGACTACTATGGCTACACCTTC. Protein product: CASSRRDYYGYTF. This rearrangement joins TRBV11-2 to TRBJ1-2, with D tentatively TRBD1 (5 bases). Germline CDR1 reads SGHAT; CDR2 reads FQNNGV. The CDR3 spans 13 residues. Trimming stripped 5 bases from V and 3 bases from J, with 10 bases between.

The chain has TRBV6-1 and TRBJ1-5; D ambiguous. V was pared by 1 base and J by 1 base, with 5 bases between. The CDR3 has 14 residues. Germline values: CDR1 MNHNS, CDR2 SASEGT. CDR3 DNA: TGTGCCAGCAGTGAAGAGTGGAGCAATCAGCCCCAGCATTTT. It specifies CASSEEWSNQPQHF.

The gene calls are TRBV7-9 and TRBJ2-3, with unresolved D. V was trimmed by 7 bases and J by 2 bases, leaving 10 bases between them. Looked up from germline, CDR1 is SEHNR and CDR2 is FQNEAQ (reference sequence). The CDR3 loop spans 13 amino acids. The CDR3 is CASTRDSTDTQYF. For the CDR3, the DNA is TGTGCCAGCACTAGGGATTCCACAGATACGCAGTATTTT. The whole variable domain, filled in from reference TRBV7-9 and TRBJ2-3, reads DTGVSQNPRHKITKRGQNVTFRCDPISEHNRLYWYRQTLGQGPEFLTYFQNEAQLEKSRLLSDRFSAERPKGSFSTLEIQRTEQGDSAMYLCASTRDSTDTQYFGPGTRLTVL.

The chain recombines TRBV6-5 with TRBJ2-7; D tentatively reads TRBD1 or TRBD2 (5 bases each). Germline-derived CDR1 and CDR2 are MNHEY and SVGAGI. With 10 bases removed from V and 7 bases from J, the gap between germline ends came to 20 bases. The CDR3 contains 13 residues. CDR3 amino acids: CATKGESWGEQYF. CDR3 DNA: TGTGCCACCAAAGGGGAGTCTTGGGGAGAGCAGTACTTC.

This clone was counted between two and nine times. The CDR3 bases are TGTGCCAGCAATGCCTACGGAAATACAGGCGTCACCTTCTTT. Translated: CASNAYGNTGVTFF. J is TRBJ1-1 and V is TRBV6-5; D is perhaps TRBD1 (5 bases). The CDR3 has 14 amino acids. Between the trimmed V and J ends, which lost 7 bases and 14 bases, there was a span of 26 bases. The germline V gene encodes CDR1 MNHEY and CDR2 SVGAGI.

This clone turned up a few times. The gene calls are TRBV7-2 and TRBJ1-2; no clear D. The CDR3 consists of 13 residues. The germline V gene encodes CDR1 SGHTA and CDR2 FQGNSA. V lost 5 bases and J 5 bases, leaving 12 bases between the germline ends. The CDR3 region has the DNA TGTGCCAGCAGCCCGGGAGGAGCTTATGGCTACACCTTC. This gives the protein CASSPGGAYGYTF.

The rearrangement joins TRBV28 to TRBJ1-2; 7 bases are shared with TRBD1. This CDR3 has 14 residues. V trimming: 8 bases; J trimming: 5 bases; junction bases outside the gene matches: 11. Germline lookup yields CDR1 MDHEN and CDR2 SYDVKM. The CDR3 reads CASFPGTAHYGYTF. CDR3 nucleotides: TGTGCCAGCTTCCCCGGGACAGCCCATTATGGCTACACCTTC.

This clone occurred many times. The chain has TRBV2 and TRBJ1-1, with TRBD1 matching 12 bases. The length of the CDR3 is 15 residues. The V segment lost 3 bases and the J segment 7 bases; nucleotides outside the gene matches: 6. Germline V gene data show CDR1 as SNHLY and CDR2 as FYNNEI. The CDR3 sequence: CASSDEGQGADEAFF. Here the CDR3 DNA reads TGTGCCAGCAGTGACGAGGGACAGGGGGCGGATGAAGCTTTCTTT.

The chain links TRBV2 to TRBJ1-5, with D perhaps matching TRBD1 (6 bases). CDR3 length: 16 residues. V was trimmed by 6 bases and J by 4 bases, leaving 19 bases between them. From germline, CDR1 is SNHLY and CDR2 FYNNEI. CDR3 residues: CASSLTAGAGNQPQHF. The CDR3, as DNA: TGTGCCAGCAGCTTAACAGCAGGGGCCGGGAATCAGCCCCAGCATTTT.

This clone occurred a few times. The rearrangement links TRBV5-1 to TRBJ2-2, with unresolved D. Germline CDR1 is SGHRS and CDR2 is YFSETQ. CDR3 length equals 15 residues. V lost 0 bases and J 9 bases, leaving 15 bases between the germline ends. CDR3 sequence: CASSLDGRQMRELFF. In DNA, the CDR3 is TGCGCCAGCAGCTTGGATGGCAGACAAATGCGGGAGCTGTTTTTT.

This clone has just a few counts. The chain carries TRBV5-6 and TRBJ2-6; no reliable D call. Deletions cut 8 bases from V and 2 bases from J, with 8 bases between. The length of the CDR3 is 13 residues. CDR1 is SGHDT, CDR2 YYEEEE, per germline. The CDR3 loop reads CASDGTGANVLTF. The DNA of the CDR3 is TGTGCCAGTGATGGAACTGGGGCCAACGTCCTGACTTTC. The full variable domain, in which reference TRBV5-6 and TRBJ2-6 provide the parts outside the CDR3, is DAGVTQSPTHLIKTRGQQVTLRCSPKSGHDTVSWYQQALGQGPQFIFQYYEEEERQRGNFPDRFSGHQFPNYSSELNVNALLLGDSALYLCASDGTGANVLTFGAGSRLTVL.